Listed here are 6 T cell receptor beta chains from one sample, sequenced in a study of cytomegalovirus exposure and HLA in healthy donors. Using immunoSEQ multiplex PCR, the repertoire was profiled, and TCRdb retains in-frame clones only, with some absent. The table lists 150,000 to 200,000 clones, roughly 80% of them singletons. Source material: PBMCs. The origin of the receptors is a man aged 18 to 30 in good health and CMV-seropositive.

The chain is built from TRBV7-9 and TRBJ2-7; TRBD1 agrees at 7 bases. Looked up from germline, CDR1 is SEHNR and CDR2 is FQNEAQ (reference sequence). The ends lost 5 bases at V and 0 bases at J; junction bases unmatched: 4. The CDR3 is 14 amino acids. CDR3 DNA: TGTGCCAGCAGCCTGGGACAGAGCTCCTACGAGCAGTACTTC. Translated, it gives CASSLGQSSYEQYF.

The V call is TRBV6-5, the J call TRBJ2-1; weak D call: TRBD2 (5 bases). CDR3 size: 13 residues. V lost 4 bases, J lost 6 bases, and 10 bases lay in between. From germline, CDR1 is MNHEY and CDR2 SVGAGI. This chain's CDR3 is CASSSRGSNEQFF. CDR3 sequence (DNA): TGTGCCAGCAGTTCACGTGGGAGCAATGAGCAGTTCTTC.

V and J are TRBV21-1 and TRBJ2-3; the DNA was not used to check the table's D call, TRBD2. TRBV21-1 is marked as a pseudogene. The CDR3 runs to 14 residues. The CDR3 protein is CASNLAGCTYTQYF. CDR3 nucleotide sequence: TGTGCCAGCAACCTAGCGGGATGCACATATACGCAGTATTTT.

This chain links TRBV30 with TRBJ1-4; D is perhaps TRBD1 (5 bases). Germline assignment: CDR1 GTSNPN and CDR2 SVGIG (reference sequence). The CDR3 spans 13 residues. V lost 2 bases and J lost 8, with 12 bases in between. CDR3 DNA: TGTGCCTGGAGTAACAAGGGGCAGGAAAAACTGTTTTTT. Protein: CAWSNKGQEKLFF.

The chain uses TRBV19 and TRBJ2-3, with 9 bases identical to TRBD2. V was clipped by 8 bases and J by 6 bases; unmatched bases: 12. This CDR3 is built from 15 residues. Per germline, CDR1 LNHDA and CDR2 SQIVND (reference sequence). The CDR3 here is CASQYDPSGDDTQYF. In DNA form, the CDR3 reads TGTGCCAGTCAGTACGACCCTAGCGGGGATGATACGCAGTATTTT. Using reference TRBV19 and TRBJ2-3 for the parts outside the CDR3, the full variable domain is DGGITQSPKYLFRKEGQNVTLSCEQNLNHDAMYWYRQDPGQGLRLIYYSQIVNDFQKGDIAEGYSVSREKKESFPLTVTSAQKNPTAFYLCASQYDPSGDDTQYFGPGTRLTVL.

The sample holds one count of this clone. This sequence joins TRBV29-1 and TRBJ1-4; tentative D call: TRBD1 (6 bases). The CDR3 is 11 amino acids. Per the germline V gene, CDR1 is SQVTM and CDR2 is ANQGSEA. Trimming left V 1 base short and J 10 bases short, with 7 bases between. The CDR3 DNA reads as TGCAGCGTTGAAGGAGGGGGAAAACTGTTTTTT. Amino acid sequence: CSVEGGGKLFF.